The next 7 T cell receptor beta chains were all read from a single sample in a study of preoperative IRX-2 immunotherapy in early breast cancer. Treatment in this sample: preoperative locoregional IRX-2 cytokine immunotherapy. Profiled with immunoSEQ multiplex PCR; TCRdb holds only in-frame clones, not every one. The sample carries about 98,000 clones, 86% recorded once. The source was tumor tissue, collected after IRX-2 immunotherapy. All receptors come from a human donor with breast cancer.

CDR3 sequence: CASSEYRGSSYEQYF. Written as DNA, the CDR3 is TGCGCCAGCAGTGAGTACCGGGGCAGCTCCTACGAGCAGTACTTC. The rearrangement uses TRBV10-1 and TRBJ2-7, with D perhaps given as TRBD1 or TRBD2 (5 bases each). CDR1 is WNHNN and CDR2 is SYGVQD in the germline V gene (reference sequence). V dropped 1 base and J dropped 0 bases, with 10 bases sitting between them. The CDR3 spans 15 residues.

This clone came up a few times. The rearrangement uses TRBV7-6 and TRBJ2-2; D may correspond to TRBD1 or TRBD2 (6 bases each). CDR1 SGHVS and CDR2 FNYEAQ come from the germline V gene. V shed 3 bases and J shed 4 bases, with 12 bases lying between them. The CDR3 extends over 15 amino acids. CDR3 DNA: TGTGCCAGCAGCTTCAGCGGAGGGGGCACCGGGGAGCTGTTTTTT. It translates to CASSFSGGGTGELFF.

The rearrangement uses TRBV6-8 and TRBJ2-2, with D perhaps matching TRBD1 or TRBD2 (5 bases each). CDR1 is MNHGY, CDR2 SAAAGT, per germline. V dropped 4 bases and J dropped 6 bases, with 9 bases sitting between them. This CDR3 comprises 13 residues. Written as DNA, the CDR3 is TGTGCCAGCAGTTTTCAGGGACCCGGGGAGCTGTTTTTT. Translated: CASSFQGPGELFF.

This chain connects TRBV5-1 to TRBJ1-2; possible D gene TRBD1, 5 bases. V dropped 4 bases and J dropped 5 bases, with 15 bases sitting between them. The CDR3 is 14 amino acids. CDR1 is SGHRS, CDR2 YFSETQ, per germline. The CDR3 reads CASSPGTATYGYTF. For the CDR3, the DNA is TGCGCCAGCAGCCCGGGGACCGCTACATATGGCTACACCTTC.

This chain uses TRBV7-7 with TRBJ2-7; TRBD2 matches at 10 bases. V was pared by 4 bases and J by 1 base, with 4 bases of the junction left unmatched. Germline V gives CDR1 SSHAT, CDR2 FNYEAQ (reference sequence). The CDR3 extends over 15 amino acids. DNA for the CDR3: TGTGCCAGCAGCTCAGTACTAGCGGGATCCTACGAGCAGTACTTC. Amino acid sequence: CASSSVLAGSYEQYF.

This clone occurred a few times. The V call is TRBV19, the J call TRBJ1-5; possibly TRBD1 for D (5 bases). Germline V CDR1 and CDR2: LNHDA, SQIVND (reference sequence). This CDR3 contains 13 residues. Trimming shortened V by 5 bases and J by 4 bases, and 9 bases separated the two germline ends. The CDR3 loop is CASSRAGNQPQHF. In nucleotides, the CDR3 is TGTGCCAGTAGTCGGGCAGGGAATCAGCCCCAGCATTTT.

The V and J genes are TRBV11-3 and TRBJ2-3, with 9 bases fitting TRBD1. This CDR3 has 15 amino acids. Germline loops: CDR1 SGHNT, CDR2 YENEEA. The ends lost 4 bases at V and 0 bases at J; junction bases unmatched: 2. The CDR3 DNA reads TGTGCCAGCAGCTCGGACAGGGGTAGCACAGATACGCAGTATTTT. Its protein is CASSSDRGSTDTQYF.